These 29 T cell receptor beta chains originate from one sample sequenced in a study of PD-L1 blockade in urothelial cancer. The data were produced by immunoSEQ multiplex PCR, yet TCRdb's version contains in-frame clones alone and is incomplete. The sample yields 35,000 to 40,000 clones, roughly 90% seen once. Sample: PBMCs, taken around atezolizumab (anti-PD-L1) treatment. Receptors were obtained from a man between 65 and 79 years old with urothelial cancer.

CDR3 in amino acids: CASSYSRGQSDTQYF. In DNA, the CDR3 is TGTGCCAGCAGTTACTCCCGGGGACAGTCGGATACGCAGTATTTT. The V and J genes are TRBV6-6 and TRBJ2-3; the match to TRBD1 covers 7 bases. CDR1 and CDR2 from the germline V gene are MNHNY and SVGAGI (reference sequence). Trimming at V came to 0 bases and at J to 6 bases, leaving 6 bases not matched to a gene. The CDR3 has 15 residues.

CDR3 bases: TGTGCCAGCAGCTTGCCCGGGGGTAACACCATATATTTT. Translation: CASSLPGGNTIYF. The rearrangement joins TRBV5-4 to TRBJ1-3, with TRBD1 as a possible D gene (5 bases). V lost 1 base, J lost 7 bases, and 9 bases lay in between. Per germline, CDR1 SGHNT and CDR2 YYREEE (reference sequence). There are 13 residues in the CDR3.

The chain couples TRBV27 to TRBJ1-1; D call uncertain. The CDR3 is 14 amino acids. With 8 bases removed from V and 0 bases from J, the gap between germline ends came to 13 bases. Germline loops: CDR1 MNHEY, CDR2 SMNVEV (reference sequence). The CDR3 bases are TGTGCCAGCGGGCGGGGTGGTTTGAACACTGAAGCTTTCTTT. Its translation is CASGRGGLNTEAFF.

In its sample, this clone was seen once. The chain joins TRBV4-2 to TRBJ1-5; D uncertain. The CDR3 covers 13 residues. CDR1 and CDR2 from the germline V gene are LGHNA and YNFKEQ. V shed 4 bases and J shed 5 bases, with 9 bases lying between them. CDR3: CASSPRVDQPQHF. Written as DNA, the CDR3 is TGTGCCAGCAGCCCACGCGTGGATCAGCCCCAGCATTTT.

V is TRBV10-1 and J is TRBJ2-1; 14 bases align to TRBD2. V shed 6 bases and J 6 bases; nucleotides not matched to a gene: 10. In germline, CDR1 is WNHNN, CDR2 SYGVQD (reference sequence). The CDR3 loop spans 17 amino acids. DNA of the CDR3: TGCGCCAGCAGCCCCGGACTAGCGGGAGGAGGGTTCAATGAGCAGTTCTTC. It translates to CASSPGLAGGGFNEQFF.

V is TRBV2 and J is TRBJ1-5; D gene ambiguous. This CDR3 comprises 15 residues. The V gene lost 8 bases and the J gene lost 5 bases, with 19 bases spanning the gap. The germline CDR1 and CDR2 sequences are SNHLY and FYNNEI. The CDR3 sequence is CASSLVLSKYQPQHF. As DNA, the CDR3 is TGTGCCAGCTCCCTGGTACTTTCCAAATATCAGCCCCAGCATTTT. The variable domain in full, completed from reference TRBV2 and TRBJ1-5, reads EPEVTQTPSHQVTQMGQEVILRCVPISNHLYFYWYRQILGQKVEFLVSFYNNEISEKSEIFDDQFSVERPDGSNFTLKIRSTKLEDSAMYFCASSLVLSKYQPQHFGDGTRLSIL.

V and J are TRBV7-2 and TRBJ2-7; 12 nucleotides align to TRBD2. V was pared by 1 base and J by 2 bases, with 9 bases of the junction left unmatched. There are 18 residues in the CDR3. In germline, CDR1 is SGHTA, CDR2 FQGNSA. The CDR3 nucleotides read TGTGCCAGCAGCTTAGTGGCTAGCGGGAGGGTTTCCGCCTACGAGCAGTACTTC. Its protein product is CASSLVASGRVSAYEQYF.

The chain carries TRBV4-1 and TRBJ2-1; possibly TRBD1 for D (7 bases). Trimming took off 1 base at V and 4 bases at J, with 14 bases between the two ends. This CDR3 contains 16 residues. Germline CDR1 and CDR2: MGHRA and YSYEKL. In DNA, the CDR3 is TGCGCCAGCAGCCAAGGGCGTCAGGGGGGATACAATGAGCAGTTCTTC. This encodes CASSQGRQGGYNEQFF.

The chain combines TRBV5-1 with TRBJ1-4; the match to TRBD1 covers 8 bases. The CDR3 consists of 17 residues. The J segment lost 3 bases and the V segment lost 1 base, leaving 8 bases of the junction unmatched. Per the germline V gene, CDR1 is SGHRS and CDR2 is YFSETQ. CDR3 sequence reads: CASSLSMTGASNEKLFF. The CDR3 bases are TGCGCCAGCAGCTTGTCGATGACAGGGGCATCTAATGAAAAACTGTTTTTT.

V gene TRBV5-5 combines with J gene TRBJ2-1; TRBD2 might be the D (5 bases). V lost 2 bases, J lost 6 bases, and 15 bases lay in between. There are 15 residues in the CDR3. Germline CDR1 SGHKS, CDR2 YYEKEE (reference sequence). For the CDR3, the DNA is TGTGCCAGCAGCTTAGCGGTTATCGCGCCCAATGAGCAGTTCTTC. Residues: CASSLAVIAPNEQFF.

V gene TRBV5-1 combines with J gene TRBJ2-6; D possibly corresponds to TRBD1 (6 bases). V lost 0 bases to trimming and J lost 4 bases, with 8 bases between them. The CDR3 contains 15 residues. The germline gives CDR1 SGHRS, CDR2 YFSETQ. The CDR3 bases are TGCGCCAGCAGCTTGGCAGGGGCCGGGGCCAACGTCCTGACTTTC. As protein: CASSLAGAGANVLTF. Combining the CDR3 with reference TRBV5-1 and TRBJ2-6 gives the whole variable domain KAGVTQTPRYLIKTRGQQVTLSCSPISGHRSVSWYQQTPGQGLQFLFEYFSETQRNKGNFPGRFSGRQFSNSRSEMNVSTLELGDSALYLCASSLAGAGANVLTFGAGSRLTVL.

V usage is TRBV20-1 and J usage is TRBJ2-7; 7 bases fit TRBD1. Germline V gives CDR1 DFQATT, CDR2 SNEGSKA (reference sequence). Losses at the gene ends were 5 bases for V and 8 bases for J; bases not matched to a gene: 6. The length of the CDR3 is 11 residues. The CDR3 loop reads CSAHRGSQQYF. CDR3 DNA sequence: TGCAGTGCTCACAGGGGAAGTCAGCAGTACTTC.

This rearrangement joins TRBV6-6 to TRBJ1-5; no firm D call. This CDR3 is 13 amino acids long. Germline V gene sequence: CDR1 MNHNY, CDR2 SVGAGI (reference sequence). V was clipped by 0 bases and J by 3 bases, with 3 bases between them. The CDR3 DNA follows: TGTGCCAGCAGTTACTCTAACAATCAGCCCCAGCATTTT. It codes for CASSYSNNQPQHF.

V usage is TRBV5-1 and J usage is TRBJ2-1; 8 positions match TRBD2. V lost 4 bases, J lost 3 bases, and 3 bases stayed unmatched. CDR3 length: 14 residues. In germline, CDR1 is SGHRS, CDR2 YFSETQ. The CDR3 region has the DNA TGCGCCAGCAGCCGGGGGGGCGACTACAATGAGCAGTTCTTC. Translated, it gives CASSRGGDYNEQFF.

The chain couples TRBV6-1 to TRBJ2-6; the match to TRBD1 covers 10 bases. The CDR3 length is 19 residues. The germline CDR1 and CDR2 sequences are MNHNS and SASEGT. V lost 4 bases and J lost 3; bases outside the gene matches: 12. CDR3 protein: CASSGTLDRGSVGANVLTF. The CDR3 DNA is TGTGCCAGCAGTGGGACCTTGGACAGGGGGTCAGTTGGGGCCAACGTCCTGACTTTC.

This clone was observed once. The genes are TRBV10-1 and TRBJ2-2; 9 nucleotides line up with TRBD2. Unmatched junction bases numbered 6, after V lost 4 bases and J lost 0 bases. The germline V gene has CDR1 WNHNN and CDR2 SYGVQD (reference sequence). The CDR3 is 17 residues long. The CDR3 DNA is TGCGCCAGCAGTGTTGGTAGCGGGAGAGCGAACACCGGGGAGCTGTTTTTT. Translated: CASSVGSGRANTGELFF.

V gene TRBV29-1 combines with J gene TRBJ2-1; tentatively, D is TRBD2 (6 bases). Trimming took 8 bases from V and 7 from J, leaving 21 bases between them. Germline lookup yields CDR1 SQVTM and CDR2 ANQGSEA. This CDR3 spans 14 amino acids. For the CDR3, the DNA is TGCAGCTTTTTGGGGGGTGAAAGGACGAATGAGCAGTTCTTC. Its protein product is CSFLGGERTNEQFF.

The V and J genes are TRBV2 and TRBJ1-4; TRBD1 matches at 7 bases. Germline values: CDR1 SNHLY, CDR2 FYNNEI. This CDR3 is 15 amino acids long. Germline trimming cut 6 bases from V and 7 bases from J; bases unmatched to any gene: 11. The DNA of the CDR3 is TGTGCCAGCAGCGAGACAGGGACCCGTGGTGAAAAACTGTTTTTT. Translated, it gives CASSETGTRGEKLFF.

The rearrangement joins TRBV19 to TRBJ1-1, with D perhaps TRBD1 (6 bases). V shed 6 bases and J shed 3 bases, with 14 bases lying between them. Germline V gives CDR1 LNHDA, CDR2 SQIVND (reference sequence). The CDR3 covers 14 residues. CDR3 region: CASSLGTPYTEAFF. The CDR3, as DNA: TGTGCCAGTAGCCTAGGGACACCGTACACTGAAGCTTTCTTT.

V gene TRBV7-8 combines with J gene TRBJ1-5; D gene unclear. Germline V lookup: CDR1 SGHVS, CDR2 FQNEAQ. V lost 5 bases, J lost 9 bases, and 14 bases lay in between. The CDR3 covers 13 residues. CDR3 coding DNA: TGTGCCAGCAGCCCTGGGCCCGACGGGCCCCAGCATTTT. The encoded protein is CASSPGPDGPQHF.

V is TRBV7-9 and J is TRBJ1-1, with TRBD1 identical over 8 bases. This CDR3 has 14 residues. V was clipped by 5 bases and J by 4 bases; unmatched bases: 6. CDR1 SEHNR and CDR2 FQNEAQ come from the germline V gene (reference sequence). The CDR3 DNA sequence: TGTGCCAGCAGCCTGACAGGGGCTGGCACTGAAGCTTTCTTT. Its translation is CASSLTGAGTEAFF.

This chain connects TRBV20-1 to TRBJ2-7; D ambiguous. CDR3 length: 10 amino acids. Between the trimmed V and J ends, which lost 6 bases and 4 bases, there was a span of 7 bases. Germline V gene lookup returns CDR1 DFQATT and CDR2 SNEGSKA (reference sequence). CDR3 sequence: CSAKNYEQYF. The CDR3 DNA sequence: TGCAGTGCCAAAAATTACGAGCAGTACTTC.

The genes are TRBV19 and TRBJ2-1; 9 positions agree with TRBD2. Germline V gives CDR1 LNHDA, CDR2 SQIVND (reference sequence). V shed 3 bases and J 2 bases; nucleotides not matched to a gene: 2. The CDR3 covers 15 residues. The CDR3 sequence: CASSMASGTYNEQFF. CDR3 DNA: TGTGCCAGTAGTATGGCTAGCGGGACCTACAATGAGCAGTTCTTC.

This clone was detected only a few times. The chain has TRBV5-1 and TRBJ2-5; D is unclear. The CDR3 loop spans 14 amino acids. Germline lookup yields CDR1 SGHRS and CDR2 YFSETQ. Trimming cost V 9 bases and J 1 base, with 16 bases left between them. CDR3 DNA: TGCGCCACCCGGGTCGGTACCTTCCAAGAGACCCAGTACTTC. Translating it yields CATRVGTFQETQYF.

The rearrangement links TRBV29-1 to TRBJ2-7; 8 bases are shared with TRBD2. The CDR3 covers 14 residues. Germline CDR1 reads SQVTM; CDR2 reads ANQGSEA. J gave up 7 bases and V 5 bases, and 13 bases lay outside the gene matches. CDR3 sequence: CSVTTGTRVREQYF. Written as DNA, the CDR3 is TGCAGCGTTACTACCGGGACTAGAGTGAGAGAGCAGTACTTC.

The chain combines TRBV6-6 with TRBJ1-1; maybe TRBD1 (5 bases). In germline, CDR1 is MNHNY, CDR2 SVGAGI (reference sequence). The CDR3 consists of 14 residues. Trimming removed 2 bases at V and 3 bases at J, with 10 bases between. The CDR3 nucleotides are TGTGCCAGCAGTTACATCAGGGAGGACACTGAAGCTTTCTTT. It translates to CASSYIREDTEAFF.

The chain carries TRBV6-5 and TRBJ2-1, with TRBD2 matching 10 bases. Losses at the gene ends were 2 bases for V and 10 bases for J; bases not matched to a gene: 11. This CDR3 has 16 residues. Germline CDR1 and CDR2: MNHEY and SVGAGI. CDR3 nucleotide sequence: TGTGCCAGCAGTTACATCACTAGCGGGAAATGGAAGGAGCAGTTCTTC. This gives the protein CASSYITSGKWKEQFF.

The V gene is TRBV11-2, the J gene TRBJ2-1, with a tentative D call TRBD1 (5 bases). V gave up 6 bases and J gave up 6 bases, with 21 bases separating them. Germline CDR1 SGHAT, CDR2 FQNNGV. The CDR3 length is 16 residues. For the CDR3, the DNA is TGTGCCAGCAGACCCATGGGGCAGCCCTGGCGCAATGAGCAGTTCTTC. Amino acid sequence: CASRPMGQPWRNEQFF.

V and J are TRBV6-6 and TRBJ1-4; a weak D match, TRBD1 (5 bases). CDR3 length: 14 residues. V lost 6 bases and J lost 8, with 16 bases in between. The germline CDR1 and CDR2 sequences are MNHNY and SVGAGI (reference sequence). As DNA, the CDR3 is TGTGCCAGCAGCCTGCGGAGGGGAGGGGAAAAACTGTTTTTT. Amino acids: CASSLRRGGEKLFF.